Following are 22 T cell receptor beta chains from one sample sequenced in a study of T-cell reconstitution after alpha-beta-depleted transplantation in children. This sample's TCRbeta library carried unique molecular identifier barcodes. TCRdb independently ran MiXCR on the PCR reads; one entry per CDR3 protein. The profile shows hundreds of thousands of distinct CDR3 sequences, around a sixth of them singletons. The sequences come from PBMCs from the stem cell graft donor, collected from the stem cell graft. These receptor sequences come from a human donor who donated a stem cell graft to a child with acute myeloid leukemia.

The chain carries TRBV7-8 and TRBJ2-3; 8 bases are shared with TRBD1. The CDR3 covers 13 residues. The V gene's germline CDR1 is SGHVS and CDR2 FQNEAQ. V gave up 5 bases and J gave up 4 bases; unmatched junction bases: 2. The CDR3: CASSPRGPDTQYF. The CDR3 DNA sequence: TGTGCCAGCAGCCCCAGGGGGCCAGATACGCAGTATTTT.

This clonotype was seen repeatedly, ten times or more. The chain has TRBV29-1 and TRBJ2-3; D gene ambiguous. V lost 4 bases, J lost 2 bases, and 10 bases lay in between. CDR1 is SQVTM and CDR2 is ANQGSEA in the germline V gene. The CDR3 is 13 amino acids. The CDR3 loop is CSVVGRHTDTQYF. The CDR3 DNA sequence: TGCAGCGTTGTCGGGCGGCACACAGATACGCAGTATTTT.

This clonotype was observed at least ten times. The J gene is TRBJ1-2, the V gene TRBV7-2, with D unresolved. The germline V gene encodes CDR1 SGHTA and CDR2 FQGNSA. CDR3 length: 16 amino acids. V lost 2 bases and J 6 bases, leaving 19 bases between the germline ends. CDR3 amino acids: CASSLPGRWTEDGYTF. The DNA of the CDR3 is TGTGCCAGCAGCTTACCTGGACGGTGGACGGAGGATGGCTACACCTTC.

J is TRBJ1-5 and V is TRBV7-2; no firm D call. Trimming left V 5 bases short and J 6 bases short, with 11 bases between. Germline-derived CDR1 and CDR2 are SGHTA and FQGNSA. The CDR3 is 13 residues long. CDR3: CASSPTRSQPQHF. The CDR3 coding sequence is TGTGCCAGCAGCCCAACTCGGAGTCAGCCCCAGCATTTT.

This clonotype occurred many times. This chain links TRBV20-1 with TRBJ1-5; the D is unclear. The CDR3 is made up of 13 amino acids. CDR1 DFQATT and CDR2 SNEGSKA come from the germline V gene (reference sequence). V lost 3 bases, J lost 3 bases, and 9 bases lay in between. For the CDR3, the DNA is TGCAGTGCTAGGAGCATCCTCAATCAGCCCCAGCATTTT. Amino acids: CSARSILNQPQHF.

This clonotype was picked up many times. V usage is TRBV25-1 and J usage is TRBJ2-1; weak D call: TRBD1 (6 bases). The V gene lost 4 bases and the J gene lost 7 bases, with 14 bases spanning the gap. Germline V CDR1 and CDR2: MGHDK, SYGVNS. This CDR3 spans 14 amino acids. The CDR3 DNA follows: TGTGCCAGCAGTGGCCCGACGAGGGGGAATGAGCAGTTCTTC. Translated, it gives CASSGPTRGNEQFF.

The chain carries TRBV27 and TRBJ2-2, with 7 bases identical to TRBD1. CDR3 length: 16 residues. Germline values: CDR1 MNHEY, CDR2 SMNVEV (reference sequence). V shed 2 bases and J 6 bases; nucleotides not matched to a gene: 9. The CDR3 sequence: CASSLRGQGEAGELFF. CDR3 coding DNA: TGTGCCAGCAGTTTAAGGGGGCAGGGCGAGGCCGGGGAGCTGTTTTTT.

This clonotype was seen a handful of times. The chain employs TRBV28 and TRBJ2-3; perhaps TRBD1 as D (5 bases). V gave up 1 base and J gave up 4 bases, with 12 bases separating them. Germline-derived CDR1 and CDR2 are MDHEN and SYDVKM. The CDR3 loop spans 15 amino acids. CDR3 region: CASSLYDSQADTQYF. In DNA, the CDR3 is TGTGCCAGCAGTTTATACGACAGTCAGGCAGATACGCAGTATTTT.

This clonotype was counted ten times or more. V gene TRBV20-1 combines with J gene TRBJ1-4, with a tentative D call TRBD1 (5 bases). V gave up 3 bases and J gave up 6 bases, with 20 bases separating them. There are 16 residues in the CDR3. From germline, CDR1 is DFQATT and CDR2 SNEGSKA (reference sequence). This chain's CDR3 is CSAREGEQEAHEKLFF. In nucleotides, the CDR3 is TGCAGTGCTAGGGAGGGAGAACAGGAGGCGCATGAAAAACTGTTTTTT.

This chain connects TRBV20-1 to TRBJ1-5; no reliable D call. Germline CDR1 reads DFQATT; CDR2 reads SNEGSKA (reference sequence). CDR3 length equals 15 residues. V was clipped by 3 bases and J by 4 bases, with 16 bases between them. CDR3 in DNA: TGCAGTGCTAGGAAGGTCCACCAGTCTAATCAGCCCCAGCATTTT. Protein sequence: CSARKVHQSNQPQHF.

The CDR3 region is CASSGTVSNQPQHF. The CDR3 bases are TGTGCCAGCAGTGGGACAGTTAGCAATCAGCCCCAGCATTTT. The J gene is TRBJ1-5, the V gene TRBV12-3 or TRBV12-4, with TRBD1 matching 7 bases. This CDR3 spans 14 amino acids. V was pared by 5 bases and J by 0 bases, with 1 base of the junction left unmatched.

The chain has TRBV6-6 and TRBJ2-1; either TRBD1 or TRBD2 may fit D (6 bases each). The CDR3 has 13 residues. CDR1 is MNHNY and CDR2 is SVGAGI in the germline V gene (reference sequence). V was trimmed by 10 bases and J by 7 bases, leaving 17 bases between them. CDR3 in amino acids: CATQDRGQNEQFF. The CDR3 nucleotides read TGTGCCACCCAAGATCGGGGGCAGAATGAGCAGTTCTTC.

The table lists this clonotype with a few counts. The CDR3 nucleotides are TGTGCCACCAGCAGAGATCCCGGGCTATCTGGGGCCAACGTCCTGACTTTC. Encoded protein: CATSRDPGLSGANVLTF. This chain joins TRBV15 and TRBJ2-6; unclear D gene. V dropped 0 bases and J dropped 1 base, with 10 bases sitting between them. Germline V CDR1 and CDR2: LNHNV, YYDKDF (reference sequence). This CDR3 has 17 amino acids.

At least ten counts were recorded for this clonotype. The J gene is TRBJ2-1, the V gene TRBV7-2, with a weak D call TRBD2 (5 bases). Trimming pared 5 bases from V and 2 bases from J, leaving 16 bases between. In germline, CDR1 is SGHTA, CDR2 FQGNSA. This CDR3 region has 16 residues. CDR3 sequence (DNA): TGTGCCAGCAGCAAACGGACTGTTCCACCCTACAATGAGCAGTTCTTC. Protein: CASSKRTVPPYNEQFF.

This clonotype was observed at least ten times. CDR3 nucleotide sequence: TGTGCCAGCAGCGTAGGCTCAAGTACGGCTTACGAGCAGTACTTC. It codes for CASSVGSSTAYEQYF. This chain uses TRBV9 with TRBJ2-7; no reliable D call. The CDR3 has 15 residues. Germline lookup yields CDR1 SGDLS and CDR2 YYNGEE. The V and J ends lost 0 bases and 4 bases respectively, with 14 bases between them. The entire variable domain, with the rest obtained from reference TRBV9 and TRBJ2-7, is as follows: DSGVTQTPKHLITATGQRVTLRCSPRSGDLSVYWYQQSLDQGLQFLIQYYNGEERAKGNILERFSAQQFPDLHSELNLSSLELGDSALYFCASSVGSSTAYEQYFGPGTRLTVT.

The table lists this clonotype with many counts. This sequence joins TRBV20-1 and TRBJ2-1; D is uncertain. Germline V gives CDR1 DFQATT, CDR2 SNEGSKA (reference sequence). The CDR3 is 13 amino acids. V dropped 0 bases and J dropped 8 bases, with 11 bases sitting between them. The CDR3 sequence is CSARDLRGDEQFF. The CDR3, as DNA: TGCAGTGCTAGAGATCTCCGAGGAGATGAGCAGTTCTTC.

This clonotype was seen repeatedly, ten times or more. This sequence joins TRBV7-2 and TRBJ1-1; D unresolved. The CDR3 totals 14 residues. Per germline, CDR1 SGHTA and CDR2 FQGNSA. The germline V and J ends were trimmed by 5 bases and 1 base, with 11 bases remaining between them. The CDR3 nucleotides read TGTGCCAGCAGCCTCGCGCACACGAACACTGAAGCTTTCTTT. This encodes CASSLAHTNTEAFF.

The rearrangement uses TRBV7-9 and TRBJ1-4, with D hard to call. The CDR3 is 13 residues long. Per germline, CDR1 SEHNR and CDR2 FQNEAQ (reference sequence). Deletions cut 2 bases from V and 4 bases from J, with 5 bases between. For the CDR3, the DNA is TGTGCCAGCAGCTTAAAAAGTAATGAAAAACTGTTTTTT. Translating it yields CASSLKSNEKLFF.

This clonotype was recorded at least ten times. The chain employs TRBV5-1 and TRBJ2-5, with 11 bases identical to TRBD2. This CDR3 has 17 residues. J lost 3 bases, V lost 3 bases, and 10 bases had no gene match. The V gene's germline CDR1 is SGHRS and CDR2 YFSETQ. CDR3 in amino acids: CASSSIPPGLAEETQYF. The CDR3 DNA is TGCGCCAGCAGCTCGATTCCGCCGGGACTAGCGGAAGAGACCCAGTACTTC.

DNA for the CDR3: TGTGCCAGCAGCTCGACTAGCCGCTCTGGGGCCAACGTCCTGACTTTC. Translated, it gives CASSSTSRSGANVLTF. This chain uses TRBV7-3 with TRBJ2-6; 7 nucleotides line up with TRBD2. V gave up 4 bases and J gave up 0 bases; unmatched junction bases: 3. Looked up from germline, CDR1 is SGHTA and CDR2 is FQGTGA. CDR3 length: 16 residues.

This clonotype came up a few times. The chain combines TRBV7-2 with TRBJ2-5, with D possibly TRBD2 on 5 matching bases. Per germline, CDR1 SGHTA and CDR2 FQGNSA. The CDR3 loop spans 15 amino acids. Trimming removed 6 bases from V and 5 bases from J, with 19 bases in between. The CDR3 loop is CASRQTSEALETQYF. Here the CDR3 DNA reads TGTGCCAGCAGACAAACCTCGGAGGCCCTGGAGACCCAGTACTTC.

A remark on this clonotype: One junction end disagrees with the germline gene, perhaps due to a read error. The V and J genes are TRBV12-3 or TRBV12-4 and TRBJ1-5; unclear D gene. The CDR3 spans 14 residues. The CDR3 spells CASRLGPANQPQHF. CDR3 DNA: TGTGCCAGCAGGTTAGGCCCCGCCAATCAGCCCCAGCATTTT.